This T cell receptor beta chain was sequenced in a study of cytomegalovirus exposure and HLA in healthy donors. In this sample, this clone turned up a few times. V was trimmed by 7 bases and J by 4 bases, leaving 10 bases between them. Germline CDR1 reads SEHNR; CDR2 reads FQNEAQ (reference sequence). The CDR3 spans 13 residues. PCR primers comprised 60 Vbeta and 13 Jbeta primers. Assay: immunoSEQ multiplex PCR; the TCRdb copy retains only in-frame clones and omits some. The data contain roughly 190,000 clones, about three quarters of them singletons. The TCR was taken from a woman between 40 and 50 years old in good health and CMV-seronegative. V usage is TRBV7-9 and J usage is TRBJ2-2; weak D call: TRBD1 (6 bases). The specimen sequenced was PBMCs. The CDR3 region is CASTYRVTGELFF. In DNA, the CDR3 is TGTGCCAGCACATACAGGGTCACCGGGGAGCTGTTTTTT.